The rows below give T cell receptor beta chains drawn from one sample of a study of Graves' ophthalmopathy and Graves' hyperthyroidism. TCRdb passed the multiplex PCR reads through MiXCR, listing each CDR3 protein once. The sample lists some 25,000 distinct CDR3 sequences, 48% occurring once. The sequencing input was peripheral blood. Every receptor here comes from an adult woman with stable Graves' hyperthyroidism. CDR3s include the opening cysteine and the closing phenylalanine or tryptophan. The D gene is left open where the match is weak. The size field is filled for only some rows; it gives once, few, many or a size class.

D: -
V: TRBV20-1
J: TRBJ2-2
size: -
DNA: TGCAGTGCTAGAGATCGGCGGACGGGGGAGCTGTTTTTT
CDR3: CSARDRRTGELFF

D: -
V: TRBV20-1
J: TRBJ2-5
size: once
DNA: TGCAGTGCTAGGGTTCGGAGGGCCTTCGAAGTTCGGGAGACCCAGTACTTC
CDR3: CSARVRRAFEVRETQYF

D: -
V: TRBV2
J: TRBJ2-1
size: -
DNA: TGTGCCAGCAGTGCGGCTAGTAGAACCAACGGACTGTTCTTC
CDR3: CASSAASRTNGLFF

D: -
V: TRBV9
J: TRBJ2-3
size: -
DNA: TGTGCCAGCAGCGTAGGGTCTGCCAACCTCCCAGATACGCAGTATTTT
CDR3: CASSVGSANLPDTQYF

D: -
V: TRBV2
J: TRBJ1-1
size: once
DNA: TGTGCCAGCAGTTGGAAACAGAACACTGAAGCTTTCTTT
CDR3: CASSWKQNTEAFF

D: -
V: TRBV19
J: TRBJ2-2
size: once
DNA: TGTGCCAGTAGTATAACCCCAGGGGCCGGGGAGCTGTTTTTT
CDR3: CASSITPGAGELFF

D: TRBD1
V: TRBV2
J: TRBJ2-6
size: -
DNA: TGTGCCAGCAGTGATCAGGGGGCGGGTGGGGCCAACGTCCTGACTTTC
CDR3: CASSDQGAGGANVLTF

D: -
V: TRBV29-1
J: TRBJ2-1
size: -
DNA: TGCAGCTTAACGTTGGCAAGCTCCTACAATGAGCAGTTCTTC
CDR3: CSLTLASSYNEQFF

D: TRBD2
V: TRBV3-1
J: TRBJ2-2
size: many
DNA: TGTGCCAGCAGAGGAGGGGGCGGGAGGGCCCCCGGGGAGCTGTTTTTT
CDR3: CASRGGGGRAPGELFF

D: TRBD1
V: TRBV2
J: TRBJ1-5
size: -
DNA: TGTGCCAGCAGTGAAGGGGACAGTATTTATCATCCCCAGCATTTT
CDR3: CASSEGDSIYHPQHF

D: -
V: TRBV6-2/TRBV6-3
J: TRBJ2-2
size: many
DNA: TGTGCCAGCAGTTACGGGGGAGGCACCGGGGAGCTGTTTTTT
CDR3: CASSYGGGTGELFF

D: -
V: TRBV7-9
J: TRBJ1-4
size: medium-sized
DNA: TGTGCCAGCAGCTTAACGGAACAGCCTAATGAAAAACTGTTTTTT
CDR3: CASSLTEQPNEKLFF

D: TRBD2
V: TRBV25-1
J: TRBJ2-2
size: -
DNA: TGTGCCAGCAGTGCGCGTCTAGCGGGAGACAACACCGGGGAGCTGTTTTTT
CDR3: CASSARLAGDNTGELFF

D: TRBD2
V: TRBV5-1
J: TRBJ2-7
size: -
DNA: TGTGCCAGCGGCCAAGCTGTAGCGGGAGGGACCTACGAGCAGTACTTC
CDR3: CASGQAVAGGTYEQYF

D: -
V: TRBV19
J: TRBJ2-7
size: many
DNA: TGTGCCAGTAGTATAGCGGACACGGAAAAAAAAGTCGAGCAGTACTTC
CDR3: CASSIADTEKKVEQYF

D: TRBD1
V: TRBV7-2
J: TRBJ2-7
size: once
DNA: TGTGCCAGCAGCTTGGGGCCGGGACAGGGGGCGGGAGACGAGCAGTACTTC
CDR3: CASSLGPGQGAGDEQYF

D: -
V: TRBV7-2
J: TRBJ1-4
size: -
DNA: TGTGCCAGCAGCTTGGTGGGAGGCGAAAAACTGTTTTTT
CDR3: CASSLVGGEKLFF

D: TRBD2
V: TRBV20-1
J: TRBJ2-3
size: -
DNA: TGCAGTGCTGATGGACTAGCGGGAGCAATAGATACGCAGTATTTT
CDR3: CSADGLAGAIDTQYF

D: TRBD1
V: TRBV5-1
J: TRBJ2-3
size: many
DNA: TGCGCCAGCAGCTTTAGGGACAGGGAGACAGATACGCAGTATTTT
CDR3: CASSFRDRETDTQYF

D: -
V: TRBV7-2
J: TRBJ2-1
size: medium-sized
DNA: TGTGCCAGCAGCTTAGGTCGAAAGGAGCAGTTCTTC
CDR3: CASSLGRKEQFF

D: TRBD2
V: TRBV30
J: TRBJ2-2
size: few
DNA: TGTGCCTGGAGAGGACTAGCGAGGGACACCGGGGAGCTGTTTTTT
CDR3: CAWRGLARDTGELFF

D: -
V: TRBV25-1
J: TRBJ2-7
size: few
DNA: TGTGCCAGCAGTTTTATGACCTACGAGCAGTACTTC
CDR3: CASSFMTYEQYF

D: -
V: TRBV14
J: TRBJ2-7
size: -
DNA: -
CDR3: CASSIYLCSVEISDRHDYEQYF

D: -
V: TRBV7-4
J: TRBJ1-5
size: -
DNA: TGTGCCAGCAGCTTAGGATTCAGGGGCCCCGGACAGCCCCAGCATTTT
CDR3: CASSLGFRGPGQPQHF

D: -
V: TRBV7-3
J: TRBJ1-5
size: -
DNA: -
CDR3: CASSLVAGGSYEHF

D: -
V: TRBV7-2
J: TRBJ1-6
size: -
DNA: TGTGCCAGCAGCTCACGGCCGATGGATAATTCACCCCTCCACTTT
CDR3: CASSSRPMDNSPLHF

D: TRBD2
V: TRBV9
J: TRBJ2-7
size: medium-sized
DNA: TGTGCCAGCAGCGTAGCGGCGACTAGCGGTCCCTACGAGCAGTACTTC
CDR3: CASSVAATSGPYEQYF

D: -
V: TRBV7-2
J: TRBJ2-5
size: -
DNA: TGTGCCAGCAGAACAGGGGGGGGCGGAGCCCCTCGAGAGACCCAGTACTTC
CDR3: CASRTGGGGAPRETQYF

D: -
V: TRBV7-9
J: TRBJ2-1
size: many
DNA: TGTGCCAGCAGCTTAGCGGCCAAGAAATATGAGCAGTTCTTC
CDR3: CASSLAAKKYEQFF

D: -
V: TRBV7-3
J: TRBJ1-5
size: many
DNA: TGTGCCAGCGCTCTATTCCGGTTCAGGGGAGAGCCGTGCCAGCCCCAGCATTTT
CDR3: CASALFRFRGEPCQPQHF

D: -
V: TRBV5-1
J: TRBJ2-2
size: -
DNA: TGCGCCAGCAGCCCTAGTGGAGCGGGCAACACCGGGGAGCTGTTTTTT
CDR3: CASSPSGAGNTGELFF

D: -
V: TRBV9
J: TRBJ2-2
size: medium-sized
DNA: TGTGCCAGCAGCGTAGTTCAGATGAACACCGGGGAGCTGTTTTTT
CDR3: CASSVVQMNTGELFF

D: -
V: TRBV12-3/TRBV12-4
J: TRBJ2-7
size: many
DNA: TGTGCCAGCAGTTTTTCCGCCTTGGCCTACGAGCAGTACTTC
CDR3: CASSFSALAYEQYF

D: TRBD2
V: TRBV3-1
J: TRBJ2-1
size: many
DNA: TGTGCCAGCCGCCGACTAGCGGGAGGTAATGAGCAGTTCTTC
CDR3: CASRRLAGGNEQFF

D: -
V: TRBV12-3/TRBV12-4
J: TRBJ2-1
size: many
DNA: TGTGCCAGCAGCCTATCCGTAGCGGGCCCAGGGGGTGAGCAGTTCTTC
CDR3: CASSLSVAGPGGEQFF

D: -
V: TRBV6-5
J: TRBJ1-1
size: many
DNA: TGTGCCAGCACCGAATGGGGGGGCATTTCAGGAAACACTGAAGCTTTCTTT
CDR3: CASTEWGGISGNTEAFF

D: TRBD1
V: TRBV24-1
J: TRBJ1-4
size: -
DNA: TGTGCCACCAGTGCCGGGGACAGGGCCCTGTATTGG
CDR3: CATSAGDRALYW

D: -
V: TRBV28
J: TRBJ2-7
size: -
DNA: TGTGCCAGCACTGTAGACAGGCAATGCTACGAGCAGTACTTC
CDR3: CASTVDRQCYEQYF